This TCR beta chain was found in a study of early T cells in non-severe SARS-CoV-2 infection. Overall study findings and caveats: VDJdb-based annotation leaned toward anti-spike CD8 responses and missed private and CD4 specificities.

This clonotype was detected only a few times. No antigen is known for it. MiXCR, applied by TCRdb to the 5' RACE reads, yields one record per CDR3 protein. The sample shows around 92,000 distinct CDR3 sequences, about 11% of them seen only once. J lost 7 bases, V lost 5 bases, and 9 bases had no gene match. Per the germline V gene, CDR1 is SGHTA and CDR2 is FQGNSA. CDR3 length: 15 amino acids. This clonotype originated in an adult who was a healthcare worker with PCR-confirmed SARS-CoV-2 infection or an uninfected control (not recorded which). The V and J genes are TRBV7-2 and TRBJ1-5; 9 bases line up with TRBD1. Input material: whole blood. CDR3 nucleotide sequence: TGTGCCAGCAGCCCACGGACAGGGGTTTTCCAGCCCCAGCATTTT. Translating it yields CASSPRTGVFQPQHF. The full variable domain, its missing parts supplied by reference TRBV7-2 and TRBJ1-5, is GAGVSQSPSNKVTEKGKDVELRCDPISGHTALYWYRQSLGQGLEFLIYFQGNSAPDKSGLPSDRFSAERTGGSVSTLTIQRTQQEDSAVYLCASSPRTGVFQPQHFGDGTRLSIL.